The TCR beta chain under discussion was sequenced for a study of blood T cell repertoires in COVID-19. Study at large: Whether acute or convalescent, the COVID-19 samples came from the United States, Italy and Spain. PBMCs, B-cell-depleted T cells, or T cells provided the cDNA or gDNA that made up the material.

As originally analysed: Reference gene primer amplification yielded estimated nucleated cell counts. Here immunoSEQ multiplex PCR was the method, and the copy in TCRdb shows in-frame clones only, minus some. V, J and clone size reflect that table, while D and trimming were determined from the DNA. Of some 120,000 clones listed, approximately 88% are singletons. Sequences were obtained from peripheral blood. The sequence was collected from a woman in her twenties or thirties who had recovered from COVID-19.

CDR3: CASSPGTGSRVDTEAFF. The CDR3 coding sequence is TGTGCCAGCAGTCCCGGGACAGGGTCTAGAGTCGACACTGAAGCTTTCTTT. The chain combines TRBV6-4 with TRBJ1-1, with 9 bases fitting TRBD1. Germline V gene data show CDR1 as MRHNA and CDR2 as SNTAGT. J lost 3 bases, V lost 5 bases, and 13 bases had no gene match. The CDR3 runs to 17 residues.